What follows are 4 T cell receptor beta chains derived from one specimen sequenced in a study of blood T cell repertoires in COVID-19 (TCRdb year 2020). The library was produced with the immunoSEQ multiplex PCR assay. Here the immuneACCESS table is served through TCRdb, limited to in-frame sequences with V and J called. Missing clones are a known gap in these copies; in checked studies unresolved V genes cover under half, and the rest lacks a known reason. The sample table records approximately 69,000 clones; under 85% of these occur just once. The ten most abundant clones make up about 17% of the sample. What was sequenced was peripheral blood. These receptors were obtained from a man between 60 and 75 years old with acute or convalescent COVID-19.

V is TRBV6-5 and J is TRBJ1-3; possibly TRBD1 for D (5 bases). The V gene's germline CDR1 is MNHEY and CDR2 SVGAGI. V dropped 8 bases and J dropped 0 bases, with 8 bases sitting between them. The CDR3 totals 13 residues. The CDR3 here is CASLTGSGNTIYF. The CDR3 nucleotides read TGTGCCAGCTTAACAGGCTCTGGAAACACCATATATTTT.

The chain is built from TRBV10-3 and TRBJ2-1, with TRBD1 matching 9 bases. This CDR3 has 16 amino acids. The ends lost 6 bases at V and 0 bases at J; junction bases unmatched: 6. Germline assignment: CDR1 ENHRY and CDR2 SYGVKD. Here the CDR3 DNA reads TGTGCCATCAGCGGGACAGGGACCAACTCCTACAATGAGCAGTTCTTC. Translating it yields CAISGTGTNSYNEQFF.

V usage is TRBV13 and J usage is TRBJ2-7, with TRBD1 matching 10 bases. CDR1 is PRHDT, CDR2 FYEKMQ, per germline (reference sequence). The J segment lost 5 bases and the V segment lost 2 bases, leaving 6 bases of the junction unmatched. The CDR3 runs to 15 residues. In DNA form, the CDR3 reads TGTGCCAGCAGCTTATACGGGACAGGGGTCCACGAGCAGTACTTC. It yields the protein CASSLYGTGVHEQYF.

CDR3 protein: CASSRDRVGGYTF. In DNA form, the CDR3 reads TGCGCCAGCAGCCGGGACAGGGTGGGAGGCTACACCTTC. This chain uses TRBV5-1 with TRBJ1-2, with TRBD1 matching over 9 bases. CDR1 is SGHRS and CDR2 is YFSETQ in the germline V gene. Unmatched junction bases numbered 6, after V lost 4 bases and J lost 8 bases. CDR3 size: 13 residues.